The subject of this entry is one T cell receptor beta chain. The authors' processing: ImmunoSEQ output held junction-only sequences without quality scores, so filtering differed. Here immunoSEQ multiplex PCR was the method, and the copy in TCRdb shows in-frame clones only, minus some. The V and J calls and clone size come from that table; D and trimming were worked out from the DNA. The data show about 2 million clones, about 95% seen once. Unmatched junction bases numbered 4, after V lost 3 bases and J lost 4 bases. There are 17 residues in the CDR3. Per the germline V gene, CDR1 is SNHLY and CDR2 is FYNNEI. This sample was taken from a study of shared clonotypes between healthy human individuals. Naive CD8 isolation took CD45RO-negative cells positively selected for CCR7 and excluded terminally differentiated effector memory CD45RA+ cells. Those who donated were healthy HIV-negative adults, with no recent acute infections or vaccinations reported.

This sequence originates from a man between 18 and 35 years old in good health. The rearrangement uses TRBV2 and TRBJ2-2; TRBD2 aligns across 14 bases. The sequenced material came from naive CD8+ T cells sorted from blood. This CDR3 is CASSEGLAGVGTGELFF. The CDR3 DNA reads TGTGCCAGCAGTGAGGGACTAGCGGGGGTGGGCACCGGGGAGCTGTTTTTT.